This passage covers 9 T cell receptor delta chains from one sample sequenced in a study of gammadelta T cells in human blood. TCRdb used CATT to re-call clones from the RT-PCR reads. The data show 1,200 or so delta-chain clones, around 8.8% seen once. The material sequenced was non-Vgamma9Vdelta2 gamma-delta T cells from infant blood. Receptor source: a human donor.

This clone is judged large. Other nucleotide sequences from this sample produce the same CDR3. This rearrangement joins TRDV1 to TRDJ4; TRDD3 matches 7 bases. V gave up 0 bases and J gave up 0 bases; unmatched junction bases: 7. Germline CDR1 is TSWWSYY and CDR2 is QGS. This CDR3 has 16 residues. This chain's CDR3 is CALGELEGITSRPLIF. The CDR3 nucleotides read TGTGCTCTTGGGGAACTAGAGGGGATAACCTCCAGACCCCTGATCTTT.

This clone is judged large. This sequence joins TRDV2 and TRDJ3, with TRDD3 matching over 7 bases. Trimming at V came to 3 bases and at J to 2 bases, leaving 0 bases not matched to a gene. The germline gives CDR1 GEAIGNYY, CDR2 EKD. The CDR3 runs 15 residues. The CDR3 here is CACDWGTWDTRQMFF. The CDR3 nucleotides read TGTGCCTGTGACTGGGGGACCTGGGACACCCGACAGATGTTTTTC.

This clone was observed a handful of times. A much larger clone is a single base away; this may be a read error. This sample also contains other DNA sequences that code for the same CDR3. J is TRDJ1 and V is TRDV1, with 10 bases matching TRDD3. This CDR3 region has 21 residues. Germline V CDR1 and CDR2: TSWWSYY, QGS. The V segment lost 5 bases and the J segment 0 bases; nucleotides outside the gene matches: 21. CDR3 loop: CALGPPPSSHWGITYTDKLIF. CDR3 in DNA: TGTGCTCTTGGGCCGCCGCCTTCTTCGCACTGGGGGATCACTTACACCGATAAACTCATCTTT.

Within the sample, this clone is medium-sized. The chain recombines TRDV3 with TRDJ1; D may be TRDD3 (5 bases). This CDR3 contains 12 residues. Germline V gene lookup returns CDR1 TVYSNPD and CDR2 GDNSRS (reference sequence). V lost 1 base to trimming and J lost 7 bases, with 13 bases between them. CDR3 DNA: TGTGCCTTTACCGTGATACACGTTAAACTCATCTTT. Amino acids: CAFTVIHVKLIF.

The gene calls are TRDV1 and TRDJ1; TRDD2 is a possible D gene (6 bases). This CDR3 is 23 amino acids long. Trimming removed 2 bases at V and 3 bases at J, with 37 bases between. The germline V gene has CDR1 TSWWSYY and CDR2 QGS. The chain's CDR3 is CALGEGEGLPLRGDQRASDKLIF. The DNA of the CDR3 is TGTGCTCTTGGGGAAGGGGAGGGCCTTCCCTTACGGGGAGACCAAAGGGCGTCCGATAAACTCATCTTT.

In its sample, this clone ranks as medium-sized. The J gene is TRDJ1, the V gene TRDV1; D is possibly TRDD2 (8 bases). This CDR3 spans 18 amino acids. Germline V gene data show CDR1 as TSWWSYY and CDR2 as QGS. V lost 0 bases to trimming and J lost 2 bases, with 19 bases between them. The CDR3 DNA sequence: TGTGCTCTTGGGGAACTATCTTCCTACGGATACGGGACCGATAAACTCATCTTT. Amino acid sequence: CALGELSSYGYGTDKLIF.

As regards this clone: Only one base separates this from a far larger clonotype, so it likely reflects a read error. The V and J genes are TRDV1 and TRDJ1, with 11 bases matching TRDD3. The J gene, not given by TCRdb, was assigned here from a germline match of the nucleotide sequence. The CDR3 sequence is 16 residues long. The germline V gene encodes CDR1 TSWWSYY and CDR2 QGS. Trimming removed 3 bases from V and 5 bases from J; junction bases left unmatched: 8. The CDR3: CALGERGGYAQDKLIF. In DNA form, the CDR3 reads TGTGCTCTTGGGGAGCGTGGGGGATACGCTCAGGATAAACTCATCTTT.

The J gene is TRDJ1, the V gene TRAV38-2/DV8; maybe TRDD3 (7 bases). The J gene was missing in TCRdb and was found by matching the end of the DNA to germline. The germline V and J ends were trimmed by 5 bases and 0 bases, with 44 bases remaining between them. The CDR3 runs 25 residues. Germline V gene lookup returns CDR1 TSESDYY and CDR2 QEAYKQQN. CDR3 region: CAYSGGLPAKFPYTGEYGYTDKLIF. CDR3 nucleotides: TGTGCTTATAGTGGAGGGCTTCCTGCAAAGTTTCCGTATACTGGGGAATATGGGTACACCGATAAACTCATCTTT.

This clone has a single count. This likely came from a read error, as a far larger clone is one base away. The chain is built from TRDV3 and TRDJ1; 13 bases align to TRDD3. No J gene is reported in TCRdb; it was inferred here by comparing the DNA with germline. CDR1 is TVYSNPD, CDR2 GDNSRS, per germline (reference sequence). CDR3 length: 20 amino acids. CDR3 residues: CASNGSPVHWGIRYTDRLIF. Here the CDR3 DNA reads TGTGCCTCAAACGGATCTCCCGTCCACTGGGGGATACGCTACACCGATAGACTCATCTTT.